Listed here is a single T cell receptor (beta chain). In the authors' methods: Amplified reference gene primers provided the basis for estimating nucleated cell counts. Sequencing was performed with immunoSEQ multiplex PCR; in TCRdb, only in-frame clones are kept and a portion is missing. V, J and clone size are taken as reported in that table, and D and trimming were inferred from the DNA itself. This table has about 73,000 clones, about four fifths appearing once. The sample comes from a study of blood T cell repertoires in COVID-19. About the research overall: Acute-phase and convalescent COVID-19 samples originated in the United States, Italy and Spain. PBMCs, B-cell-depleted T cells, or T cells were the source of the cDNA or gDNA that made up the material.

CDR3 length: 15 amino acids. Germline V gene sequence: CDR1 SGHRS, CDR2 YFSETQ. J was trimmed by 5 bases and V by 2 bases; bases with no gene match: 4. The receptor was isolated from a woman in her 70s with acute or convalescent COVID-19. Source material: peripheral blood. The chain employs TRBV5-1 and TRBJ2-2; 9 bases align to TRBD2. This CDR3 is CASSLGAGGTGELFF. The CDR3 DNA reads TGCGCCAGCAGCTTAGGAGCGGGAGGTACCGGGGAGCTGTTTTTT.